The text below deals with one T cell receptor beta chain. Its recognized antigen is unknown. Base quality data are lacking; no much larger clone is found one base away. The donors were included in the validation cohort of over a hundred subjects, a group kept apart from the approximately 700-subject first cohort. These data belong to a study of cytomegalovirus exposure and HLA in healthy donors (dated by TCRdb to about 2017). Regarding the research as a whole: The approximately 710 repertoires of the first cohort and the 95 to 150 validation repertoires were produced on the same platform, according to a later analysis. Along with the approximately 600-subject first cohort, a separate validation cohort of 120 different subjects was used. The aim of the study was to test whether cataloging public T cell receptors could identify signatures of past pathogen exposure. To predict cytomegalovirus infection status, the study brought together high-throughput TCR immunosequencing, statistical association of individual TCRs with disease status, and machine learning. Results and caveats for the whole study, not just this receptor: Most TCR sequences were seen in very few donors, while some public TCRs were found in many individuals. The classifier was reported to diagnose cytomegalovirus status with high specificity and sensitivity in both the original and validation cohorts. The validation cohort had no HLA typing available for a later analysis, so co-occurrence within that cohort was assessed over all 120 or so repertoires. In a later analysis, TCRs clustered in the first cohort were found to also tend to co-occur in the 120 or so validation repertoires, with around 94% of cluster scores above 0. A few of the identified cytomegalovirus-associated TCR beta chains were confirmed in vitro to be specific for cytomegalovirus antigens. The study gave a list of about 170 TCR beta chains associated with cytomegalovirus. It was suggested by the authors that the approach could potentially be generalized to other disease states and immunological phenotypes.

Library preparation used the immunoSEQ multiplex PCR assay. Processing in the source paper ran as follows. A statistical classification framework was built for diagnosing cytomegalovirus status from the catalog of TCR beta chain sequences. TCRdb took this table from immuneACCESS and kept in-frame rearrangements with V and J called. Such tables lack part of the clones; where checked against another copy, unresolved V genes explain under half of the gap, and the rest is unexplained. V and J calls and clone size are those listed in that table; D and trimming were worked out from the DNA. The sample table contains about 60,000 clones; only one count was recorded for approximately 95% of them. Roughly 6.6% of the sample belongs to the ten largest clones. Sequences MNHEY (CDR1) and SVGAGI (CDR2) are obtained from the germline V gene. Trimming at the junction amounts to 3 bases on V and 1 base on J, and the germline ends lie 10 bases apart. The CDR3 sequence holds 15 residues, the cysteine and phenylalanine included. CDR3 DNA only is kept here, 45 bases in frame from base 1.

This sequence uses TRBV6-5 and TRBJ2-1, with the D gene uncertain. This TCR was recovered from a woman aged 18 to 35 in good health and CMV-seropositive. Input material: PBMCs. The nucleotide sequence reads as follows: TGTGCCAGCAGTTATGACCGGGTTTCCTACAATGAGCAGTTCTTC. Translated, this gives CASSYDRVSYNEQFF.